These 8 T cell receptor beta chains share one sample of origin, sequenced in a study of Ad26.COV2.S vaccination and SARS-CoV-2 variants. Sample treatment: some 20 received Ad26.COV2.S at low or high dose, single or two shots; roughly five received placebo; per-sample allocation not given. Samples analyzed were those drawn on day 63 after the first vaccine or placebo injection. Using immunoSEQ multiplex PCR, the repertoire was profiled, and TCRdb retains in-frame clones only, with some absent. Of 380,000 or so clones listed, around 82% were seen once; the top ten hold around 7%. Sequencing used peripheral blood, obtained in a trial of Ad26.COV2.S vaccine versus placebo. These TCRs come from a person between 18 and 60 years old who received the Ad26.COV2.S COVID-19 vaccine or a placebo.

The J gene is TRBJ2-7, the V gene TRBV6-5; TRBD1 matches 8 bases. The CDR3 runs 13 residues. Germline CDR1 reads MNHEY; CDR2 reads SVGAGI. J gave up 5 bases and V 10 bases, and 10 bases lay outside the gene matches. In DNA, the CDR3 is TGTGCCACCTCCGGGACAGGAGCTAACGAGCAGTACTTC. Protein product: CATSGTGANEQYF.

The V gene is TRBV4-2, the J gene TRBJ2-4, with TRBD2 identical over 9 bases. V lost 0 bases, J lost 5 bases, and 8 bases stayed unmatched. The CDR3 loop spans 17 amino acids. The germline gives CDR1 LGHNA, CDR2 YNFKEQ. CDR3: CASSQERASGTQNIQYF. In nucleotides, the CDR3 is TGTGCCAGCAGCCAAGAGCGGGCTAGCGGGACCCAAAACATTCAGTACTTC.

This chain connects TRBV29-1 to TRBJ1-2; D is perhaps TRBD1 (6 bases). The CDR3 spans 14 residues. Deletions cut 0 bases from V and 6 bases from J, with 14 bases between. CDR1 and CDR2 (germline): SQVTM, ANQGSEA. The CDR3 coding sequence is TGCAGCGTTGAAGATCAAGGGGGAGGGAATGGCTACACCTTC. This sequence encodes CSVEDQGGGNGYTF.

The chain carries TRBV5-1 and TRBJ2-7; no firm D call. The V gene's germline CDR1 is SGHRS and CDR2 YFSETQ. This CDR3 spans 14 amino acids. V was trimmed by 1 base and J by 4 bases, leaving 12 bases between them. Written as DNA, the CDR3 is TGCGCCAGCAGCTTGAGTGGGGTGGAATACGAGCAGTACTTC. Protein product: CASSLSGVEYEQYF.

The chain couples TRBV4-1 to TRBJ1-1, with D maybe TRBD1 (6 bases). Germline-derived CDR1 and CDR2 are MGHRA and YSYEKL. This CDR3 has 15 residues. Trimming stripped 1 base from V and 5 bases from J, with 14 bases between. For the CDR3, the DNA is TGCGCCAGCAGCCAAGGGGCCCCAAGGGGGACTGAAGCTTTCTTT. The encoded protein is CASSQGAPRGTEAFF.

V is TRBV24-1 and J is TRBJ2-2; possible D gene TRBD2, 6 bases. Deletions cut 7 bases from V and 7 bases from J, with 12 bases between. Germline CDR1 reads KGHDR; CDR2 reads SFDVKD. The CDR3 totals 13 residues. This CDR3 is CATREGLYGELFF. Written as DNA, the CDR3 is TGTGCCACCAGGGAGGGATTGTACGGGGAGCTGTTTTTT.

The chain uses TRBV6-2 or TRBV6-3 and TRBJ1-2; D is ambiguous. V lost 4 bases and J lost 4, with 19 bases in between. CDR3 size: 16 residues. Germline V gives CDR1 MNHEY, CDR2 SVGEGT. The CDR3 nucleotides read TGTGCCAGCAGTTCACATTTCGGGTCGGCAGGCTATGGCTACACCTTC. Residues: CASSSHFGSAGYGYTF.

The V call is TRBV10-2, the J call TRBJ2-7; the D is unclear. The CDR3 has 12 residues. V was pared by 5 bases and J by 2 bases, with 7 bases between. Per germline, CDR1 WSHSY and CDR2 SAAADI. In DNA form, the CDR3 reads TGCGCCAGCAGTTCCATGGCCTACGAGCAGTACTTC. Translated: CASSSMAYEQYF.